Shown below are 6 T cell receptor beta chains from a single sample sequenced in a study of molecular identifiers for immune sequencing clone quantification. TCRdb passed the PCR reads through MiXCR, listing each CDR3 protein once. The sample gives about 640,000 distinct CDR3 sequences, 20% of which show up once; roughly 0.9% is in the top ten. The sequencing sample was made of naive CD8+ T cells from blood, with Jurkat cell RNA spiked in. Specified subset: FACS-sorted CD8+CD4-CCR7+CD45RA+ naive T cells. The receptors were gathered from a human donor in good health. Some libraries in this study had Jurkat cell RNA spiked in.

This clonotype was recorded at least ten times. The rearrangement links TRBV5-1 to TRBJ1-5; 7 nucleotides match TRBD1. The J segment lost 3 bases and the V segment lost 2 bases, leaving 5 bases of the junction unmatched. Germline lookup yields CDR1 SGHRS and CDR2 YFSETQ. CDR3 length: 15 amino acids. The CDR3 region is CASSFTGDYNQPQHF. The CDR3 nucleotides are TGCGCCAGCAGCTTCACAGGGGACTACAATCAGCCCCAGCATTTT.

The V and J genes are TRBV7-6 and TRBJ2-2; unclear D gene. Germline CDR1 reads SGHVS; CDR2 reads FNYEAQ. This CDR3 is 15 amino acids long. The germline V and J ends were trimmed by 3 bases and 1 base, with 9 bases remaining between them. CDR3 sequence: CASSFTRENTGELFF. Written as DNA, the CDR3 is TGTGCCAGCAGCTTTACCAGAGAGAACACCGGGGAGCTGTTTTTT.

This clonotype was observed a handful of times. This chain's CDR3 is CASSQAPQARPYEQYF. The CDR3, as DNA: TGCGCCAGCAGCCAAGCCCCACAGGCCCGGCCCTACGAGCAGTACTTC. The chain couples TRBV4-3 to TRBJ2-7; weak D call: TRBD1 (5 bases). The CDR3 has 16 amino acids. Trimming shortened V by 1 base and J by 2 bases, and 15 bases separated the two germline ends. Germline V lookup: CDR1 LGHNA, CDR2 YSLEER.

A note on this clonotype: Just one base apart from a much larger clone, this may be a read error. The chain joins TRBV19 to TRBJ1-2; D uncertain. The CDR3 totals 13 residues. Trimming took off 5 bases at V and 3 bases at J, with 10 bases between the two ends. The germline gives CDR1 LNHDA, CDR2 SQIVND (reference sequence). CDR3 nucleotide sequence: TGTGCCAGTAGTTTTTCTAGAGACTATGGCTACACCTTC. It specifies CASSFSRDYGYTF. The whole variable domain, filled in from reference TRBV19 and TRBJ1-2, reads DGGITQSPKYLFRKEGQNVTLSCEQNLNHDAMYWYRQDPGQGLRLIYYSQIVNDFQKGDIAEGYSVSREKKESFPLTVTSAQKNPTAFYLCASSFSRDYGYTFGSGTRLTVV.

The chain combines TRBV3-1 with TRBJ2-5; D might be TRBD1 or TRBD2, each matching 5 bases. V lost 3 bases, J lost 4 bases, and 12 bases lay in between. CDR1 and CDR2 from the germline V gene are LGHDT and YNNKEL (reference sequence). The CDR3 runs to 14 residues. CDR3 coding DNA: TGTGCCAGCAGCCAGGGATGGGGGTCAGAGACCCAGTACTTC. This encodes CASSQGWGSETQYF.

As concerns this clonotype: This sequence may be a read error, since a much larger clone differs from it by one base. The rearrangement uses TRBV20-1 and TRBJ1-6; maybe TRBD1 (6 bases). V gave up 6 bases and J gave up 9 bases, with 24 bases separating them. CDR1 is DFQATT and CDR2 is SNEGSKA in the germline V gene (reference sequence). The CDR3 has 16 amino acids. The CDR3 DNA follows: TGCAGTGCGGATCCCCCGAACAGGGATGGTGGTTCACCCCTCCACTTT. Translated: CSADPPNRDGGSPLHF.